The rows below give T cell receptor beta chains drawn from one sample of a study of blood T cell repertoires in COVID-19. Using immunoSEQ multiplex PCR, the repertoire was profiled, and TCRdb retains in-frame clones only, with some absent. Among 35,000 to 45,000 clones listed, more than 90% were seen once. The material sequenced was peripheral blood. The receptor source for this set is a man aged 45 to 65 with COVID-19, enrolled during active disease. The conserved cysteine and the conserved F or W are not part of the CDR3 here. The D gene is left open where the match is weak. Size values are once, few and many counts, or a class for expanded clones, and some rows have none.

j_call	clone_size	d_call	v_call	cdr3_aa
TRBJ1-4	NA	NA	TRBV10-3	AISESRGGLSEKLF
TRBJ2-3	NA	TRBD2	TRBV9	ASSVASGRVADTQY
TRBJ1-4	NA	NA	TRBV6-2/TRBV6-3	ASSTGGEKLF
TRBJ1-2	NA	NA	TRBV19	ASTIGTWIGYT
TRBJ2-7	NA	NA	TRBV5-4	ASSFGGGQYEQY
TRBJ1-1	NA	TRBD1	TRBV19	ASTPRTGGNTEAF
TRBJ2-7	NA	TRBD2	TRBV7-9	ASSAAGAGTTN
TRBJ2-7	once	NA	TRBV6-5	ATVRGREAYEQY
TRBJ1-1	NA	NA	TRBV5-4	ASTMGQLNTEAF
TRBJ1-5	NA	NA	TRBV7-3	ASSLTGAPKEPQH
TRBJ1-4	NA	TRBD1	TRBV23-1	ASSRYRGRQGNEKLF
TRBJ1-1	NA	TRBD1	TRBV9	ASSLRQTGLAEAF
TRBJ2-7	NA	TRBD2	TRBV12-3/TRBV12-4	ASRLAAPYEQY
TRBJ2-2	NA	NA	TRBV28	ASSLIEGDGGELF
TRBJ2-2	NA	TRBD2	TRBV19	ASSRGEGLTGELF
TRBJ2-2	NA	TRBD2	TRBV4-1	ASSQDLGSGHTGELF
TRBJ2-7	few	NA	TRBV21-1	ASSKGQCPSYEQY
TRBJ2-5	few	NA	TRBV9	ASSVASAYQETQY
TRBJ1-5	NA	NA	TRBV6-2/TRBV6-3	ASSYVQADQPQH
TRBJ2-7	NA	NA	TRBV4-1	ASSEYSGSYEQY
TRBJ2-3	NA	TRBD2	TRBV10-3	AISTAGLAGGTDTQY
TRBJ2-3	NA	NA	TRBV7-3	ASSPQILASTDTQY
TRBJ1-3	NA	TRBD1	TRBV6-6	ASSPGTGSGNTIY
TRBJ2-3	once	NA	TRBV7-9	ASSSADTQY
TRBJ2-6	NA	TRBD2	TRBV5-1	ASSLVSGRSSSGANVLT
TRBJ2-2	NA	TRBD1	TRBV19	ASRIGQGSTGELF